This TCR beta chain was retrieved from a study of shared clonotypes between healthy human individuals. Points from the study as a whole: Generation of non-shared clonotypes was less probable than generation of clonotypes shared by all four donors. Among a handful of donors, 4.5% to 5.5% of naive CD4 clonotypes were found in common.

Original analysis: Junction-only sequences without quality scores were provided by ImmunoSEQ, so filtering was different. Measured with immunoSEQ multiplex PCR; TCRdb has only the in-frame clones, and not every one. The D gene and trimming were derived from the DNA, and the V and J assignments and clone size from that table. The sample consists of about 680,000 clones, 55% to 85% of them appearing once. The V end lost 8 bases, the J end lost 5 bases, and 25 bases lay between the germline ends. CDR3 length: 16 residues. Per germline, CDR1 MNHGY and CDR2 SVAAGI. Comments on this clone: The antigen remains undetermined.

J is TRBJ2-7 and V is TRBV6-9; D is possibly TRBD1 (5 bases). The origin of this receptor is a woman aged 30 to 39 in good health. Sequences were obtained from memory CD4+ T cells sorted from blood. Subset described: CD45RA-negative fraction. CDR3 bases: TGTGCCAGCTACCTCCACTCCAGGGCCCTCTCGAACGAGCAGTACTTC. Amino acids: CASYLHSRALSNEQYF.